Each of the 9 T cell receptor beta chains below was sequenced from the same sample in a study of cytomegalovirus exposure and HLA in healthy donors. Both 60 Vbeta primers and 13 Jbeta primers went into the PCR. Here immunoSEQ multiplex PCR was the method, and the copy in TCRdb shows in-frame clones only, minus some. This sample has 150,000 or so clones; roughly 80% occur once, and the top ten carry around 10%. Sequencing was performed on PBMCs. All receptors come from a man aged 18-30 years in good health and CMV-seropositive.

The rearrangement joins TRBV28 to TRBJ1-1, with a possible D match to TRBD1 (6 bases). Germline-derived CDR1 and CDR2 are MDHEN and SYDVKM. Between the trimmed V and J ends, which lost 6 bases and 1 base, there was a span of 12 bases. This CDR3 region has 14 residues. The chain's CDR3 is CASRVGTPNTEAFF. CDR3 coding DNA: TGTGCCAGCAGGGTTGGGACACCGAACACTGAAGCTTTCTTT.

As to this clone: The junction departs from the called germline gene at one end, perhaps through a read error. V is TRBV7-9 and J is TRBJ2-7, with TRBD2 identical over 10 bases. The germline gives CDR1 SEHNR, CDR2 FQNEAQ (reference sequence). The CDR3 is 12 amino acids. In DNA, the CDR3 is TGTTCCAGCGGGAGGGGGGCCGGCGAGCAGTACTTC. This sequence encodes CSSGRGAGEQYF.

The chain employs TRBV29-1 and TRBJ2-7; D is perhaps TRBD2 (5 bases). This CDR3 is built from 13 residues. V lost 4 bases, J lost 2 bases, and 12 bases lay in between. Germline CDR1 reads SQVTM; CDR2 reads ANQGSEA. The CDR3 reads CSVGPGSPYEQYF. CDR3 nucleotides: TGCAGCGTTGGGCCGGGAAGCCCCTACGAGCAGTACTTC.

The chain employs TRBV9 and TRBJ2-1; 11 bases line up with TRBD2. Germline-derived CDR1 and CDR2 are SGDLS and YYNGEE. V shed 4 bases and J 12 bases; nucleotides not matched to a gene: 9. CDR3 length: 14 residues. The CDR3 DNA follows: TGTGCCAGCAGCTTGAAGGGACTAGCGGCGCCGCAGTTCTTC. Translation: CASSLKGLAAPQFF.

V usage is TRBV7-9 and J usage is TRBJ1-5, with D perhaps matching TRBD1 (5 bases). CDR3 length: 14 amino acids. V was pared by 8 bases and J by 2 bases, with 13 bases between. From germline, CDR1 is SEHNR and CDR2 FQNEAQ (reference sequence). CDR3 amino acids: CASGTGMGNQPQHF. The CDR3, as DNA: TGTGCCAGCGGTACAGGAATGGGCAATCAGCCCCAGCATTTT.

In DNA form, the CDR3 reads TGTGCCTGGAGTGGGGGGGTGCGGGAAAAACTGTTTTTT. Its protein product is CAWSGGVREKLFF. The V gene is TRBV30, the J gene TRBJ1-4; possible D gene TRBD1, 5 bases. Germline-derived CDR1 and CDR2 are GTSNPN and SVGIG (reference sequence). Trimming cost V 1 base and J 8 bases, with 11 bases left between them. The CDR3 runs to 13 residues. Based on the CDR3 plus reference TRBV30 and TRBJ1-4, the full variable domain is SQTIHQWPATLVQPVGSPLSLECTVEGTSNPNLYWYRQAAGRGLQLLFYSVGIGQISSEVPQNLSASRPQDRQFILSSKKLLLSDSGFYLCAWSGGVREKLFFGSGTQLSVL.

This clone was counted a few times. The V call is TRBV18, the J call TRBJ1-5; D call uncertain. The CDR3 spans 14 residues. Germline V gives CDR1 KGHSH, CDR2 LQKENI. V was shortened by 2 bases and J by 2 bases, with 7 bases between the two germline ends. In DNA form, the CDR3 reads TGTGCCAGCTCACCAATGTATGGCAATCAGCCCCAGCATTTT. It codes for CASSPMYGNQPQHF.

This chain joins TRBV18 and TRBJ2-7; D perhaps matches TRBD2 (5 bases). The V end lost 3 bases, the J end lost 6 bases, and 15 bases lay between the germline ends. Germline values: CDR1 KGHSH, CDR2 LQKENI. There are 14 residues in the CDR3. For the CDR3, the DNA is TGTGCCAGCTCACCGCCCAATCGGGGATTCGAGCAGTACTTC. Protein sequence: CASSPPNRGFEQYF.

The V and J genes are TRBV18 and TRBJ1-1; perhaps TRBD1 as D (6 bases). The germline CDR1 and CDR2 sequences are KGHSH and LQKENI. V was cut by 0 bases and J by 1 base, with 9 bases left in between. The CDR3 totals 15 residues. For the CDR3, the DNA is TGTGCCAGCTCACCACCTCGGGGGGCGAACACTGAAGCTTTCTTT. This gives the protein CASSPPRGANTEAFF.